Below are 3 T cell receptor beta chains sequenced from a single sample in a study of blood T cell repertoires in COVID-19. The repertoire was sequenced with immunoSEQ multiplex PCR; TCRdb's copy has only in-frame clones and lacks some. The table includes around 250,000 clones, 70% to 90% detected once. Sequenced sample: peripheral blood. The source of these receptors is a woman in her seventies with active or convalescent COVID-19.

V usage is TRBV7-2 and J usage is TRBJ2-1; TRBD1 agrees at 12 bases. V lost 6 bases to trimming and J lost 7 bases; unmatched junction nucleotides: 7. The length of the CDR3 is 15 residues. Germline V gene lookup returns CDR1 SGHTA and CDR2 FQGNSA. DNA for the CDR3: TGTGCCAGCAGTTCTGGGACAGGGGGCCCGAATGAGCAGTTCTTC. Encoded protein: CASSSGTGGPNEQFF.

The chain employs TRBV14 and TRBJ2-3; D is ambiguous. Looked up from germline, CDR1 is SGHDN and CDR2 is FVKESK. This CDR3 comprises 11 residues. V was shortened by 3 bases and J by 5 bases, with 3 bases between the two germline ends. This CDR3 is CASSQRDTQYF. The CDR3 DNA reads TGTGCCAGCAGCCAGAGAGATACGCAGTATTTT.

The chain is built from TRBV11-2 and TRBJ1-6, with TRBD1 identical over 7 bases. CDR3 length equals 13 residues. CDR1 is SGHAT, CDR2 FQNNGV, per germline. V gave up 8 bases and J gave up 7 bases; unmatched junction bases: 5. The CDR3 reads CASGAQGNSPLHF. As DNA, the CDR3 is TGTGCCAGCGGGGCACAGGGGAATTCACCCCTCCACTTT.